The rows below give T cell receptor beta chains drawn from one sample of a study of tumor-infiltrating lymphocytes in primary liver carcinoma. TCRdb re-analysed the multiplex PCR reads in MiXCR, keeping a single row per CDR3 protein. Here the sample spans some 190,000 distinct CDR3 sequences, around four fifths being singletons. Input material: tumor tissue from primary liver carcinoma. These receptors came from a middle-aged man with primary liver carcinoma and hepatitis B virus infection. Both conserved end residues are part of each CDR3. D genes are given only for firm matches. Only some rows state a clone size, as once, few, many or a class for expanded clones.

v_gene,j_gene,d_gene,abundance,CDR3nt,CDR3aa
TRBV5-1,TRBJ2-3,TRBD2,NA,TGCGGCAGCAGTCAGGGACTAGCGGAAGATACGCAGAATTTT,CGSSQGLAEDTQNF
TRBV4-2,TRBJ2-1,TRBD2,NA,TGTGCCAGCAACCAACCGGGACTAGCGGCGCAGTTCTTC,CASNQPGLAAQFF
TRBV6-1,TRBJ2-3,NA,once,TGTGCCAGCTGTGAAGTGGTTACCACAGATACGCAGTATTTT,CASCEVVTTDTQYF
TRBV12-3/TRBV12-4,TRBJ1-5,TRBD1,NA,TGTGCCATCAGGAGTGGGACAGCAAGCAATCAGCTCCAGCATTTT,CAIRSGTASNQLQHF
TRBV11-1,TRBJ2-3,NA,NA,TGTGCCAGCAGCTATGGGGGAAGCTCTTTTGGAACCCGCACAGAAACGCAGTATTTT,CASSYGGSSFGTRTETQYF
TRBV10-3,TRBJ2-7,NA,NA,TGTGCCATCAGTAGTGGGAGGGACAGGAACTCTAGCGAGCAGTACTTC,CAISSGRDRNSSEQYF
TRBV4-3,TRBJ2-6,NA,NA,TGCGCCAGCAGCCAGGGGACACATGGGACCAACGTCCTGACTTTC,CASSQGTHGTNVLTF
TRBV6-6,TRBJ1-1,NA,NA,TGTGCCAGCAGTTACATGCTCGTCAACATGAACACTGAAGCTTTCTTT,CASSYMLVNMNTEAFF
TRBV6-1,TRBJ2-2,NA,NA,TGTGCCAGTAGTGTCGAGGGACACCACTACACCGGGGAGCTGTTATTT,CASSVEGHHYTGELLF
TRBV29-1,TRBJ2-5,NA,NA,TGCAGAGTTGCACATACCCATGAGACCCAGTACTTC,CRVAHTHETQYF
TRBV4-1,TRBJ1-2,NA,once,TGCGCCAGCAGCCTAGGCAGGGGAAACTATGGCTACACCTTC,CASSLGRGNYGYTF
TRBV29-1,TRBJ2-1,NA,NA,TGCAGCGTTCTGGTATTGTCCGGGCATGAACAGTTCTTC,CSVLVLSGHEQFF
TRBV11-1,TRBJ2-7,NA,once,TGTGCCAGCAGCCCATCGCGGGGTGGCGGGCAGTACTTC,CASSPSRGGGQYF
TRBV6-2/TRBV6-3,TRBJ2-1,TRBD2,NA,TGTGCCAGCAGCTCCGGACTAGCGCTATACAATAAGCACTTCTTC,CASSSGLALYNKHFF
TRBV11-2,TRBJ2-5,NA,once,TGTGCCAGCAGATCCCGGTCAGCCCCGGGGGTGACCCAGTACTTC,CASRSRSAPGVTQYF
TRBV11-1,TRBJ2-7,NA,few,TGTGCCAGCAGCTTAGGGCAAGCGGGTGACAGCTCCTACGAGCAGTACTTC,CASSLGQAGDSSYEQYF
TRBV11-2,TRBJ1-4,NA,NA,TGTGCCAGCAGCTTAGTAAGTAGCCTCGAAAAACTGTTTTTT,CASSLVSSLEKLFF
TRBV6-1,TRBJ1-2,NA,NA,TGTGCCAGCAGTGAAGGCACGGGGCGTAACACCTTC,CASSEGTGRNTF
TRBV9,TRBJ1-2,NA,NA,TGTGCCAGCAGCCTCGGGCTGGTTAACTATGACTACACCTTC,CASSLGLVNYDYTF
TRBV11-2,TRBJ1-2,NA,NA,TGTGCAAGCAGCTTAGAGGGGAACTATGGCTACACCTTC,CASSLEGNYGYTF
TRBV28,TRBJ2-4,NA,once,TGTGCAACCCTCCCGGTCGGTGGAGGAATAAACGTTCAGTACTTC,CATLPVGGGINVQYF
TRBV29-1,TRBJ2-7,NA,NA,TGCAGTGTTTGGATGGTTCAAGCGTCCTACGAGCAGTACTTC,CSVWMVQASYEQYF
TRBV29-1,TRBJ2-1,NA,NA,TGCAATGTCGCCCCCCCAGGACAGCTACACAATGAGCAGTTCTTC,CNVAPPGQLHNEQFF
TRBV29-1,TRBJ2-1,TRBD2,NA,TGCAGCGTTGGCATTCTAGCGGGGGTGACCGCTGAGCAGCTCTTC,CSVGILAGVTAEQLF
TRBV5-5,TRBJ2-3,TRBD2,NA,TGTGCCTGCGGGACCCCAAGCGGGAGGGGAACAGATACGCAATATTTT,CACGTPSGRGTDTQYF
TRBV10-2,TRBJ1-1,NA,NA,TGCACCATCAGTGAAGTAGAAATCACTGAAGCTTTCTTT,CTISEVEITEAFF